This T cell receptor beta chain was sequenced during a study of blood T cell repertoires in COVID-19. On the study more broadly: The study drew acute and convalescent COVID-19 samples from the United States, Italy and Spain.

The data were produced by immunoSEQ multiplex PCR, yet TCRdb's version contains in-frame clones alone and is incomplete. The sample shows about 200,000 clones, approximately 86% of them seen only once. During active infection, Seattle patients enrolled and were then monitored through disease. Germline V CDR1 and CDR2: MNHEY, SMNVEV (reference sequence). The CDR3 length is 15 residues. V gave up 3 bases and J gave up 0 bases, with 9 bases separating them. The chain joins TRBV27 to TRBJ1-5; D possibly corresponds to TRBD1 (5 bases). The clonotype was recovered from a man in his fifties or sixties with COVID-19, enrolled during active disease. Sequencing used peripheral blood. DNA for the CDR3: TGTGCCAGCAGTTTTAGCAGGGATAGCAATCAGCCCCAGCATTTT. As protein: CASSFSRDSNQPQHF.